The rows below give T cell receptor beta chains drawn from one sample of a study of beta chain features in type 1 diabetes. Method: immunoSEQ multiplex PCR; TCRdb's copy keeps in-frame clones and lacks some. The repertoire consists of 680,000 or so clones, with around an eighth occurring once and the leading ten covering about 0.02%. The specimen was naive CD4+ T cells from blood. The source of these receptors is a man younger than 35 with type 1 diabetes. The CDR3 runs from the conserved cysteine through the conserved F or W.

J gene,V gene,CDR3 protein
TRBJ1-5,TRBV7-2,CASSLEGSQPQHF
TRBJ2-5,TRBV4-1,CASSLLAGARETQYF
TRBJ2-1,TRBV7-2,CASSLGGGQFGYEQFF
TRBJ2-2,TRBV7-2,CASSAYWAGTGELFF
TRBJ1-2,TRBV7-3,CASSHGGSDSSNYGYTF
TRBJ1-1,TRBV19,CASSIDLAQRSEAFF
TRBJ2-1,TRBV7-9,CASTSHRDADEQFF
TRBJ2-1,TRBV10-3,CALNPGQGDEQFF
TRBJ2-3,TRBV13,CASLLRRQDTQYF
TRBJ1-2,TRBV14,CASSQATDRGYTF
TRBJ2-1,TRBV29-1,CSVDFGTASLGQFF
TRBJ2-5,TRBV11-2,CASSWGQTGFQETQYF
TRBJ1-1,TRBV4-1,CASSQSGQGTEAFF
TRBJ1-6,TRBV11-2,CASSTRTGSNSPLHF
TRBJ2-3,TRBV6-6,CASTPGGTTDTQYF
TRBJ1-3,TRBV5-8,CASSLQGRGGNTIYF
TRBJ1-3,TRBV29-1,CSAGQAHSGNTIYF
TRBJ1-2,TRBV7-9,CASSLAGLSRGYGYTF
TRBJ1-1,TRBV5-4,CASSTREGNTEAFF
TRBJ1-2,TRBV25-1,CASSVPGFNYGYTF
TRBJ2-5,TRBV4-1,CASSPPGAKETQYF
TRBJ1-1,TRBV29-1,CSVVGRMNTEAFF
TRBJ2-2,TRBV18,CASSLYGQANTGELFF
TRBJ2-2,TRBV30,CAWDPGLASGGELFF
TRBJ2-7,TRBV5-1,CASSTSGTYEQYF
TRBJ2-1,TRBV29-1,CSVLKTLGQFF
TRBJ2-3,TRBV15,CATSRDRKGDSTDTQYF
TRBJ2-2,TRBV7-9,CASSYKAGTGNTGELFF
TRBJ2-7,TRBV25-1,CASSEWQSSYEQYF
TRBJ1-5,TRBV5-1,CASSLAGRGNQPQHF
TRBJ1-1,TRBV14,CASSLQGLMNTEAFF
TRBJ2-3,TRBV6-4,CASSRLAGGLDTQYF
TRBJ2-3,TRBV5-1,CASSLETGGTDTQYF
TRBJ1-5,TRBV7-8,CASSLALRTGINQPQHF
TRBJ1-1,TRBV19,CASSIVGKMNTEAFF
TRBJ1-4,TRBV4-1,CASSQQRDRGGSLF
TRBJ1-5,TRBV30,CAWSAVDSNQPQHF
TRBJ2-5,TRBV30,CACQGQGDETQYF
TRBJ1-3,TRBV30,CAWRPQTSGNTIYF
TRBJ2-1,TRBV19,CASSLEAGGSYNEQFF
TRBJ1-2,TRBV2,CASSVDRNDYGYTF
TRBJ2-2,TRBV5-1,CASSLRQDNTGELFF
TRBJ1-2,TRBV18,CASSPTAGQGRGGYTF
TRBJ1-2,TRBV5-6,CASSLGDRRYGYTF
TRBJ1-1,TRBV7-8,CASSQDREATEAFF
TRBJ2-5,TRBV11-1,CASSLAWDRGETQYF